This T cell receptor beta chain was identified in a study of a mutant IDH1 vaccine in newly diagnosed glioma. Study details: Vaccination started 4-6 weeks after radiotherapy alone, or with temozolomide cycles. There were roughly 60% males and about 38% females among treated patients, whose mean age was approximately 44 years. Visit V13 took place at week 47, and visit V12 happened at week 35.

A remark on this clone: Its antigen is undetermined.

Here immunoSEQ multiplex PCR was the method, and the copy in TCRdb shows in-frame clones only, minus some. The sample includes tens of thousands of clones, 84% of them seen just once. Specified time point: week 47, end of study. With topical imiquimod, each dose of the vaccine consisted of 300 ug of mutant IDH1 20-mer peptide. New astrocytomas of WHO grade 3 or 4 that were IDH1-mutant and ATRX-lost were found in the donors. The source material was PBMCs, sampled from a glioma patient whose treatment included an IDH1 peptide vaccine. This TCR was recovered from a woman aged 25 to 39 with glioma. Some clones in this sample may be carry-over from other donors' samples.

The DNA of the CDR3 is TGTGCCATCAGTTCCGCTGGTAGCCACGAGCAGTACTTC. Residues: CAISSAGSHEQYF. The chain uses TRBV10-3 and TRBJ2-7; unclear D gene. The CDR3 is 13 residues long. The V and J ends lost 5 bases and 5 bases respectively, with 13 bases between them. Germline-derived CDR1 and CDR2 are ENHRY and SYGVKD.